The table lists the clone carrying this T cell receptor (beta chain) with a count of one. TCRdb's copy holds only in-frame clones and misses some; the assay was immunoSEQ multiplex PCR. The sample carries 200,000 to 250,000 clones, over 80% recorded once. Germline assignment: CDR1 SGHNT and CDR2 YYREEE (reference sequence). Trimming left V 3 bases short and J 3 bases short, with 9 bases between. The CDR3 is made up of 14 amino acids. This sample stems from a study of blood T cell repertoires in COVID-19. Study background: Samples representing acute and convalescent COVID-19 were sourced from the United States, Italy and Spain.

Sequenced sample: PBMCs or T cells enriched from blood (not recorded which). V usage is TRBV5-4 and J usage is TRBJ2-2; D perhaps matches TRBD1 (5 bases). The clonotype comes from a woman in her thirties with acute COVID-19. The CDR3 DNA is TGTGCCAGCAGCTCGCCCAGGGACACCGGGGAGCTGTTTTTT. Amino acid sequence: CASSSPRDTGELFF. The complete variable domain, with remaining parts taken from reference TRBV5-4 and TRBJ2-2, reads ETGVTQSPTHLIKTRGQQVTLRCSSQSGHNTVSWYQQALGQGPQFIFQYYREEENGRGNFPPRFSGLQFPNYSSELNVNALELDDSALYLCASSSPRDTGELFFGEGSRLTVL.